A selection of T cell receptor beta chains follows, all from one sample in a study of PD-L1 blockade in urothelial cancer. Measured with immunoSEQ multiplex PCR; TCRdb has only the in-frame clones, and not every one. The sample consists of 30,000 to 45,000 clones, around four fifths of them appearing once. This sample comprised PBMCs, obtained around atezolizumab (anti-PD-L1) treatment. The source is a man in his fifties or sixties with urothelial cancer. Both conserved end residues are part of each CDR3. Each record gives: D gene, V gene, clone size, CDR3 length, J gene, CDR3 protein, CDR3 DNA. A D gene is named only where the DNA matches it firmly. Clone size appears in some rows only: once, few, many, or a class for an expanded clone.

>-|TRBV13|few|14|TRBJ2-1
CASSFSLNFNEQFF
TGTGCCAGCAGCTTTTCCCTGAACTTCAATGAGCAGTTCTTC
>TRBD1|TRBV5-1|-|15|TRBJ1-6
CASSLGTGPNSPLHF
TGCGCCAGCAGCTTGGGGACAGGCCCTAATTCACCCCTCCACTTT
>TRBD2|TRBV4-1|-|18|TRBJ2-1
CASSQGLAGGSSYNEQFF
TGCGCCAGCAGCCAAGGGCTAGCGGGGGGAAGCTCCTACAATGAGCAGTTCTTC
>TRBD2|TRBV25-1|-|15|TRBJ2-2
CASSSERGGTGELFF
TGTGCCAGCAGTAGTGAGCGGGGGGGCACCGGGGAGCTGTTTTTT
>TRBD1|TRBV6-5|-|14|TRBJ2-7
CASSNTGGPAEQYF
TGTGCCAGCAGTAACACAGGGGGCCCGGCCGAGCAGTACTTC
>-|TRBV18|-|16|TRBJ2-1
CASSPPAASSYNEQFF
TGTGCCAGCTCACCACCGGCGGCGAGCTCCTACAATGAGCAGTTCTTC
>TRBD2|TRBV28|-|15|TRBJ2-3
CASSPLAGSTDTQYF
TGTGCCAGCAGCCCCTTAGCGGGGTCCACAGATACGCAGTATTTT
>TRBD2|TRBV19|-|15|TRBJ2-3
CASRLMGGSTDTQYF
TGTGCCAGTAGGCTCATGGGGGGGAGCACAGATACGCAGTATTTT
>-|TRBV2|-|13|TRBJ1-1
CASSEAGARWAFF
TGTGCCAGCAGTGAAGCGGGGGCTAGGTGGGCTTTCTTT
>-|TRBV10-3|once|13|TRBJ2-2
CAISGRGTGELFF
TGTGCCATCAGTGGGAGGGGCACCGGGGAGCTGTTTTTT
>-|TRBV7-2|-|13|TRBJ2-5
CASSPSGVWAQYF
TGTGCCAGCAGTCCATCGGGTGTGTGGGCCCAGTACTTC
>-|TRBV29-1|many|10|TRBJ1-2
CSVWENGYTF
TGCAGCGTCTGGGAGAATGGCTACACCTTC
>-|TRBV5-4|-|13|TRBJ1-2
CASSLAGDYGYTF
TGTGCCAGCAGCTTGGCGGGGGACTATGGCTACACCTTC
>-|TRBV6-4|-|13|TRBJ2-1
CASSRDTFNEQFF
TGTGCCAGCAGTCGGGACACCTTCAATGAGCAGTTCTTC
>-|TRBV7-9|-|16|TRBJ2-7
CASSPLGGFRSYEQYF
TGTGCCAGCAGCCCCCTTGGGGGCTTCCGGTCCTACGAGCAGTACTTC
>-|TRBV6-1|once|15|TRBJ1-3
CASSEASVSGNTIYF
TGTGCCAGCAGTGAAGCGTCGGTGTCCGGAAACACCATATATTTT
>-|TRBV18|few|12|TRBJ2-3
CASSPETDTQYF
TGTGCCAGCTCACCTGAGACAGATACGCAGTATTTT
>TRBD1|TRBV10-3|-|14|TRBJ2-5
CAISGDRGKETQYF
TGTGCCATCAGTGGGGACAGGGGTAAAGAGACCCAGTACTTC
>-|TRBV19|-|15|TRBJ1-5
CASSIGGGSNQPQHF
TGTGCCAGTAGTATTGGGGGCGGTAGCAATCAGCCCCAGCATTTT
>-|TRBV6-6|few|14|TRBJ2-5
CASSYGAAQETQYF
TGTGCCAGCAGTTATGGGGCAGCCCAAGAGACCCAGTACTTC
>-|TRBV30|-|12|TRBJ1-1
CAWSPSNTEAFF
TGTGCCTGGAGTCCATCCAACACTGAAGCTTTCTTT
>TRBD1|TRBV29-1|-|13|TRBJ2-7
CSVVGGQALEQYF
TGCAGCGTTGTGGGGGGACAGGCCCTGGAGCAGTACTTC